This T cell receptor (beta chain) was observed in a study of shared clonotypes between healthy human individuals. Study information: Each donor's CD8 memory used one plate, CD8 naive two, each CD4 subset three.

This clone was counted between two and nine times. The antigen remains unidentified. Findings and limits, study-wide: It was the few donors that limited the genetic and exposure-history diversity represented. The four-donor shared clonotypes exceeded non-shared clonotypes in generation probability, with non-shared ones scoring lower. Sampling included only blood; tissue repertoires likely differ.

Clones were read by immunoSEQ multiplex PCR, and TCRdb kept only the in-frame ones, dropping some. The table has roughly 1 million clones, around 78% seen once. What was sequenced was memory CD4+ T cells from PBMCs. Subset described: CD45RA-negative fraction. This TCR was recovered from a man aged 18-30 years in good health. Some clones in this sample may be carry-over from other donors' samples.

This CDR3 reads CASRPQGWSTGELFF. CDR3 DNA: TGTGCCAGCAGACCTCAGGGGTGGAGCACCGGGGAGCTGTTTTTT. This chain uses TRBV7-6 with TRBJ2-2, with D tentatively TRBD1 (6 bases). The CDR3 spans 15 residues. V lost 6 bases, J lost 4 bases, and 15 bases lay in between. Germline V gene lookup returns CDR1 SGHVS and CDR2 FNYEAQ.